This is a list of T cell receptor beta chains from one sample in a study of identifying expanded T cells in peripheral blood. Produced via immunoSEQ multiplex PCR; TCRdb's table is partial and in-frame only. Of 85,000 to 120,000 clones in the sample, roughly 88% were seen once. Sequencing used blood. Receptor source: a person aged 18 to 69 in good health. The CDR3 runs from the conserved cysteine through the conserved F or W. D genes are given only for firm matches. Part of the rows lack a size; the others show once, few, many or a class for expanded clones.

clone size	J gene	D gene	V gene	CDR3 protein	CDR3 DNA
NA	TRBJ1-2	NA	TRBV5-4	CASSLPPSGGYTF	TGTGCCAGCAGCTTACCCCCAAGCGGGGGCTACACCTTC
NA	TRBJ2-3	NA	TRBV9	CASSVDSGGTDTQYF	TGTGCCAGCAGCGTAGATAGCGGAGGCACAGATACGCAGTATTTT
NA	TRBJ2-7	TRBD1	TRBV7-2	CASSSAQGASYEQYF	TGTGCCAGCAGCTCCGCCCAGGGGGCTTCCTACGAGCAGTACTTC
NA	TRBJ2-1	TRBD2	TRBV18	CASSPGTSGVPSYNEQFF	TGTGCCAGCTCACCCGGGACTAGCGGGGTCCCATCCTACAATGAGCAGTTCTTC
NA	TRBJ1-5	NA	TRBV14	CASSPTEDQPQHF	TGTGCCAGCAGCCCGACAGAAGATCAGCCCCAGCATTTT
NA	TRBJ2-2	NA	TRBV2	CASTPGHLNTGELFF	TGTGCCAGTACCCCGGGACACTTGAACACCGGGGAGCTGTTTTTT
NA	TRBJ1-4	TRBD1	TRBV6-1	CASSEPRDRPKTFATNEKLFF	TGTGCCAGCAGTGAACCCAGGGACAGGCCCAAGACCTTCGCAACTAATGAAAAACTGTTTTTT
NA	TRBJ2-7	NA	TRBV4-2	CASSQGPGHSYEQYF	TGTGCCAGCAGCCAAGGTCCAGGTCACTCCTACGAGCAGTACTTC
NA	TRBJ2-7	NA	TRBV5-1	CASSQPNATDSSYEQYF	TGCGCCAGCAGCCAACCCAACGCGACAGACAGCTCCTACGAGCAGTACTTC
NA	TRBJ2-7	TRBD2	TRBV6-1	CASSELVGLAGREQYF	TGTGCCAGCAGTGAACTTGTTGGACTAGCGGGAAGGGAGCAGTACTTC
NA	TRBJ2-7	NA	TRBV21-1	CASSPRPGPIYEQYF	TGTGCCAGCAGCCCTAGGCCGGGACCGATCTACGAGCAGTACTTC
NA	TRBJ1-2	TRBD1	TRBV19	CASTLGTGGIYGYTF	TGTGCCAGTACCCTTGGGACAGGGGGTATCTATGGCTACACCTTC
NA	TRBJ1-4	NA	TRBV4-2	CASSQETATNEKLFF	TGTGCCAGCAGCCAAGAGACAGCAACTAATGAAAAACTGTTTTTT
NA	TRBJ2-3	NA	TRBV6-5	CASSYGSRAADTQYF	TGTGCCAGCAGTTACGGGTCCAGGGCCGCAGATACGCAGTATTTT
NA	TRBJ1-5	NA	TRBV2	CASSVEQGGQPQHF	TGTGCCAGCAGTGTTGAACAGGGCGGTCAGCCCCAGCATTTT
NA	TRBJ2-2	NA	TRBV28	CASSLFGGFGTGELFF	TGTGCCAGCAGTTTATTTGGAGGGTTTGGCACCGGGGAGCTGTTTTTT
NA	TRBJ2-3	NA	TRBV10-3	CAISALERTDTQYF	TGTGCCATCAGTGCCCTTGAGCGTACAGATACGCAGTATTTT
once	TRBJ2-7	NA	TRBV15	CATSRAQTYEQYF	TGTGCCACCAGCAGAGCTCAGACCTACGAGCAGTACTTC
NA	TRBJ2-6	NA	TRBV5-1	CASSSTALSGANVLTF	TGCGCCAGCAGCTCTACGGCCCTCTCTGGGGCCAACGTCCTGACTTTC
NA	TRBJ2-6	NA	TRBV27	CASHNPEGGANVLTF	TGTGCCAGCCATAACCCGGAGGGGGGGGCCAACGTCCTGACTTTC
NA	TRBJ1-5	NA	TRBV19	CASSRTYSNQPQHF	TGTGCCAGTAGCCGGACATATAGCAATCAGCCCCAGCATTTT
few	TRBJ1-6	NA	TRBV7-9	CASSQSNSPLHF	TGTGCCAGCAGCCAGAGCAATTCACCCCTCCACTTT
NA	TRBJ2-7	NA	TRBV29-1	CSVEDPGVRYEQYF	TGCAGCGTTGAAGATCCCGGGGTTCGTTACGAGCAGTACTTC
NA	TRBJ1-2	NA	TRBV20-1	CSTRSVYGYTF	TGCAGTACGAGATCCGTGTATGGCTACACCTTC
NA	TRBJ2-7	NA	TRBV11-2	CASSFRASPPSYEQYF	TGTGCCAGCAGCTTCAGGGCCAGCCCGCCCTCCTACGAGCAGTACTTC
NA	TRBJ2-7	TRBD2	TRBV5-4	CASSFSGGAFREQYF	TGTGCCAGCAGCTTCAGCGGGGGGGCCTTTCGCGAGCAGTACTTC
once	TRBJ2-7	NA	TRBV4-1	CASSQVYRDYEQYF	TGCGCCAGCAGCCAAGTGTATCGGGATTACGAGCAGTACTTC
NA	TRBJ2-3	NA	TRBV5-1	CASSPAGLVSTDTQYF	TGCGCCAGCAGCCCGGCCGGTCTCGTTAGCACAGATACGCAGTATTTT
once	TRBJ2-1	TRBD1	TRBV7-6	CASTPGWTGASDEQFF	TGTGCCAGCACCCCCGGGTGGACAGGGGCCTCCGATGAGCAGTTCTTC
many	TRBJ2-7	NA	TRBV6-1	CASSHSLEQYF	TGTGCCAGCAGCCATTCCCTGGAGCAGTACTTC
NA	TRBJ1-5	NA	TRBV6-1	CASSERDAQPQHF	TGTGCCAGCAGTGAACGGGATGCTCAGCCCCAGCATTTT
NA	TRBJ1-2	NA	TRBV6-1	CASSDWDSYGYTF	TGTGCCAGCAGTGATTGGGATAGCTATGGCTACACCTTC
NA	TRBJ2-3	TRBD2	TRBV28	CASRSGGADTQYF	TGTGCCAGCAGGAGCGGGGGGGCGGATACGCAGTATTTT
NA	TRBJ1-2	NA	TRBV2	CASIRDKGGYTF	TGTGCCAGCATCCGGGACAAGGGAGGCTACACCTTC
NA	TRBJ2-1	NA	TRBV7-2	CASSQGTYNEQFF	TGTGCCAGCAGCCAAGGAACCTACAATGAGCAGTTCTTC
NA	TRBJ2-1	TRBD1	TRBV10-3	CAISVTGIYNEQFF	TGTGCCATCAGTGTGACAGGGATTTACAATGAGCAGTTCTTC
NA	TRBJ1-1	TRBD1	TRBV29-1	CSARQGGDTEAFF	TGCAGCGCGAGACAGGGGGGTGACACTGAAGCTTTCTTT